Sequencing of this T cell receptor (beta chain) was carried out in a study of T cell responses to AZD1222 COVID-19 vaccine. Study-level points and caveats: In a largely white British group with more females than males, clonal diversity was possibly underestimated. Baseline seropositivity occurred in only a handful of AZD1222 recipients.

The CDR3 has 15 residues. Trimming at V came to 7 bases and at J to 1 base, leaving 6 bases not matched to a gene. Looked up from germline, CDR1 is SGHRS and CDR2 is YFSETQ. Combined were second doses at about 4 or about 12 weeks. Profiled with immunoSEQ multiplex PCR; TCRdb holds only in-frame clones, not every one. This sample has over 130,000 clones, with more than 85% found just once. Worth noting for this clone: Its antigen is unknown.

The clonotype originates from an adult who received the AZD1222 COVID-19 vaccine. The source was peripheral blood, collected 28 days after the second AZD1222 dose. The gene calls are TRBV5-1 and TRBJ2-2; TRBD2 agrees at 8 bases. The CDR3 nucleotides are TGCGCCAGCTCCGGGAGGGGCCTGAACACCGGGGAGCTGTTTTTT. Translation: CASSGRGLNTGELFF. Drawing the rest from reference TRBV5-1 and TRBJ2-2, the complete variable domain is KAGVTQTPRYLIKTRGQQVTLSCSPISGHRSVSWYQQTPGQGLQFLFEYFSETQRNKGNFPGRFSGRQFSNSRSEMNVSTLELGDSALYLCASSGRGLNTGELFFGEGSRLTVL.